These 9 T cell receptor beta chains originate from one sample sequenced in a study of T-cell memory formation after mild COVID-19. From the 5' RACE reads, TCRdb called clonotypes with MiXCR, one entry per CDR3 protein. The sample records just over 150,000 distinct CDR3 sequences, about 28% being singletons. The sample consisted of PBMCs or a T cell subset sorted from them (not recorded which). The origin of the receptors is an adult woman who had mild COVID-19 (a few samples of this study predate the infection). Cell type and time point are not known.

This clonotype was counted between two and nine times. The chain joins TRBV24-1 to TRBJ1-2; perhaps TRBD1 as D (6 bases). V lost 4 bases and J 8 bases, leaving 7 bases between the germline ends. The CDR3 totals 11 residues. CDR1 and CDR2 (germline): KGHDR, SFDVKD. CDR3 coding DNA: TGTGCCACCAGTGAGGGGGGCGGCTACACCTTC. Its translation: CATSEGGGYTF.

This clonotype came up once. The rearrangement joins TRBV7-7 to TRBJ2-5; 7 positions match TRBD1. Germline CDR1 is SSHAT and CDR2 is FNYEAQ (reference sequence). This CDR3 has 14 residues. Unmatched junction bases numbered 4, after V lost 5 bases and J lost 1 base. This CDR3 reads CASSLGTAQETQYF. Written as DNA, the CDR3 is TGTGCCAGCAGCCTCGGGACAGCCCAAGAGACCCAGTACTTC.

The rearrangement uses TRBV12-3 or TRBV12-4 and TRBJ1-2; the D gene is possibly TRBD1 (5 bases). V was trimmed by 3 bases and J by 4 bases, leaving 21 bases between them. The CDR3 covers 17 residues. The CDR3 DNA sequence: TGTGCCAGCAGTTTTATAACCGGGGCAGGGAATCGCTATGGCTACACCTTC. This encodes CASSFITGAGNRYGYTF.

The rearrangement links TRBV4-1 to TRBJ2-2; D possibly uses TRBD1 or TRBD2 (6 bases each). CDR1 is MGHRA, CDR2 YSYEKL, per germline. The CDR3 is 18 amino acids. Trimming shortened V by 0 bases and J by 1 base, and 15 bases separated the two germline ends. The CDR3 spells CASSQEGGPGVNTGELFF. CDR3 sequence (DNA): TGCGCCAGCAGCCAAGAGGGGGGTCCAGGGGTGAACACCGGGGAGCTGTTTTTT.

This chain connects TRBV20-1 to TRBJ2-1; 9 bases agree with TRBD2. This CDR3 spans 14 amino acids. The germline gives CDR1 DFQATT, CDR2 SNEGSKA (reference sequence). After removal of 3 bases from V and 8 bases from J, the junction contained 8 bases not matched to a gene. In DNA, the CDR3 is TGCAGTGCTAGGGGGGCTAGCGGGAAGGATGAGCAGTTCTTC. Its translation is CSARGASGKDEQFF.

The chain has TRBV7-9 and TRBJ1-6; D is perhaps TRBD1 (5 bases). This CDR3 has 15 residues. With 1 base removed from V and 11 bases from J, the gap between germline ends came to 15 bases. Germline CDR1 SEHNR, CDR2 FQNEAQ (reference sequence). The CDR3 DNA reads TGTGCCAGCAGCTTAGGTCGGCAGGGTGTACCACCCCTCCACTTT. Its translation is CASSLGRQGVPPLHF.

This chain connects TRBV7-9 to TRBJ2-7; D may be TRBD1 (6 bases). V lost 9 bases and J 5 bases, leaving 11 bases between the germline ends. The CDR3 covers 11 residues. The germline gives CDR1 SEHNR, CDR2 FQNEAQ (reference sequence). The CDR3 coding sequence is TGTGCCAGACAGGGTGAGGACGAGCAGTACTTC. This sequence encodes CARQGEDEQYF. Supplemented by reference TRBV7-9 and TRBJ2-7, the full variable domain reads DTGVSQNPRHKITKRGQNVTFRCDPISEHNRLYWYRQTLGQGPEFLTYFQNEAQLEKSRLLSDRFSAERPKGSFSTLEIQRTEQGDSAMYLCARQGEDEQYFGPGTRLTVT.

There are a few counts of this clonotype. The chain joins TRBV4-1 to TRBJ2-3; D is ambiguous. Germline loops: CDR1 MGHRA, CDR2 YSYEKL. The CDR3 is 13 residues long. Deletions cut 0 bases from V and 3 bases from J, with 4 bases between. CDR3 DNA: TGCGCCAGCAGCCAAGAGTGGACAGATACGCAGTATTTT. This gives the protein CASSQEWTDTQYF.

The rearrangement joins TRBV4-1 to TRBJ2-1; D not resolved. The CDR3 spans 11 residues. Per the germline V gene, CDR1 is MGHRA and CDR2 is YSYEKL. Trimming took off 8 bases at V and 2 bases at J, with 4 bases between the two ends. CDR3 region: CASGTYNEQFF. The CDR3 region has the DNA TGCGCCAGCGGTACCTACAATGAGCAGTTCTTC.